This is a list of T cell receptor beta chains from one sample in a study of shared clonotypes between healthy human individuals. The protocol was immunoSEQ multiplex PCR, while the TCRdb copy is restricted to in-frame clones and leaves out a portion. The repertoire holds about 380,000 clones, with about 96% as singletons. The specimen sequenced was memory CD8+ T cells sorted from blood. Receptors were obtained from a man aged 25-40 years in good health. Each CDR3 is given with its conserved first and last residue. The order of the fields is V gene, J gene, CDR3 protein.

TRBV2	TRBJ1-4	CASKWVSALNEKLFF
TRBV5-6	TRBJ1-1	CASSFQGGTFGEAFF
TRBV5-1	TRBJ1-3	CASSLTTGGSSGNTIYF
TRBV11-2	TRBJ1-2	CASSLLLGTVYGYTF
TRBV13	TRBJ1-2	CASSRTGRGLYGYTF
TRBV9	TRBJ2-7	CASSVGATTEQYF
TRBV7-2	TRBJ2-7	CASSLGAMGEQYF
TRBV11-2	TRBJ2-5	CASSLVDRGRETQYF
TRBV19	TRBJ2-5	CASSVTGLAVFQTQYF
TRBV7-9	TRBJ2-1	CASSLVGRNEQFF
TRBV30	TRBJ1-1	CAWAGQGNTEAFF
TRBV5-1	TRBJ2-2	CASKFGTGELFF
TRBV29-1	TRBJ1-1	CSGRHLNTEAFF
TRBV5-4	TRBJ2-1	CASSLDSGRAIQEQFF
TRBV11-3	TRBJ2-2	CASSPNTGELFF
TRBV4-1	TRBJ2-7	CASSQGPPGLDYEQYF
TRBV5-1	TRBJ2-6	CASSFPGQGFSGANVLTF
TRBV28	TRBJ2-6	CASQGGDSGANVLTF
TRBV7-8	TRBJ2-7	CASSSQEGHYYEQYF
TRBV10-3	TRBJ2-3	CAITSGSSTDTQYF
TRBV29-1	TRBJ2-1	CSVTGTSGNEQFF
TRBV6-5	TRBJ2-7	CASSYGQGVEQYF
TRBV5-1	TRBJ2-3	CASRAGTSGTDTQYF
TRBV19	TRBJ1-5	CATSPGYYQPQHF
TRBV6-6	TRBJ1-1	CASSYVGQGSTEAFF
TRBV28	TRBJ1-5	CASSLGHSNQPQHF
TRBV7-9	TRBJ1-3	CASSQRTATIYF
TRBV5-1	TRBJ2-5	CASSLKLAGGETQYF